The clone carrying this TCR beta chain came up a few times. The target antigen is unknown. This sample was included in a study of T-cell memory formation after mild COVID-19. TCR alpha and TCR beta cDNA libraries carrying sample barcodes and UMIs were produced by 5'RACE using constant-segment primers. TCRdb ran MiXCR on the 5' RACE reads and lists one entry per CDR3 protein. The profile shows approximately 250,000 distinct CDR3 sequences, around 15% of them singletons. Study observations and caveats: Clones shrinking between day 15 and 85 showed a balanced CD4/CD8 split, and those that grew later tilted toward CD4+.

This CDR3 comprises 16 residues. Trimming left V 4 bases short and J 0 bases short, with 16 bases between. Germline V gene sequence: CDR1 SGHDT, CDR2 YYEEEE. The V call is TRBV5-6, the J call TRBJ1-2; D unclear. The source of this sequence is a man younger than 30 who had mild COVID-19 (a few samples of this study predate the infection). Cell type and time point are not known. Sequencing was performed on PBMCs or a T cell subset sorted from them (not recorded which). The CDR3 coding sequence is TGTGCCAGCAGCCCCCGACCGGAATACACTAACTATGGCTACACCTTC. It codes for CASSPRPEYTNYGYTF.